Detailed here is one TCR beta chain. What it binds is not known. These data come from a study of cytomegalovirus exposure and HLA in healthy donors. Amplification used 60 Vbeta primers and 13 Jbeta primers. The assay was immunoSEQ multiplex PCR, and TCRdb's table has in-frame clones only and misses some. Here the sample spans 65,000 to 85,000 clones, approximately 70% being singletons. Study results and caveats: The listing of 150 to 200 TCR beta chains classed them as cytomegalovirus-associated.

Germline V lookup: CDR1 MNHNY, CDR2 SVGAGI (reference sequence). The CDR3 sequence is 12 residues long. This clonotype was obtained from a man in his sixties in good health and CMV-seropositive. The sequenced material came from PBMCs. The chain combines TRBV6-6 with TRBJ2-5, with D hard to call. Matching the DNA end better, TRBJ2-7 makes the J call doubtful. The CDR3 reads CASSYMVHEQYF. DNA for the CDR3: TGTGCCAGCAGTTACATGGTCCACGAGCAGTACTTC.